One sample yielded the 16 T cell receptor beta chains listed below, sequenced in a study of T cells in Graves' hyperthyroidism and ophthalmopathy. TCR beta CDR3 region amplification was performed from RNA transcripts. Using the HTBI primer set, a first-round RT-PCR was run on the TCR CDR3. From the multiplex PCR reads, TCRdb called clonotypes with MiXCR, one entry per CDR3 protein. The sample records a few hundred thousand distinct CDR3 sequences, 46% being singletons. The source material was peripheral blood or thyroid tissue (not recorded which). The receptor source for this set is an adult woman with Graves' disease, either hyperthyroidism or ophthalmopathy (not recorded which).

This clonotype showed up just once. The chain is built from TRBV10-3 and TRBJ1-2; D gene unclear. This CDR3 is 15 amino acids long. Trimming removed 8 bases at V and 4 bases at J, with 20 bases between. CDR1 ENHRY and CDR2 SYGVKD come from the germline V gene. CDR3: CAIAGATGILYGYTF. The CDR3 DNA reads TGTGCCATCGCCGGCGCCACCGGCATCCTCTATGGCTACACCTTC.

The chain couples TRBV7-2 to TRBJ2-7; tentatively, D is TRBD2 (6 bases). Germline CDR1 SGHTA, CDR2 FQGNSA. CDR3 length equals 16 residues. Trimming removed 2 bases at V and 4 bases at J, with 18 bases between. The CDR3 loop is CASSLTYSGGLYEQYF. The CDR3 DNA reads as TGTGCCAGCAGCTTAACGTATAGTGGGGGGTTGTACGAGCAGTACTTC. Filled out from reference TRBV7-2 and TRBJ2-7, the complete variable domain reads GAGVSQSPSNKVTEKGKDVELRCDPISGHTALYWYRQSLGQGLEFLIYFQGNSAPDKSGLPSDRFSAERTGGSVSTLTIQRTQQEDSAVYLCASSLTYSGGLYEQYFGPGTRLTVT.

The rearrangement links TRBV7-2 to TRBJ1-5; 11 nucleotides agree with TRBD1. The CDR3 consists of 16 residues. The germline CDR1 and CDR2 sequences are SGHTA and FQGNSA. V was pared by 8 bases and J by 6 bases, with 12 bases of the junction left unmatched. DNA for the CDR3: TGTGCCAGCGGACTAGCGGACAGGGGGCCTTTTCAGCCCCAGCATTTT. Protein product: CASGLADRGPFQPQHF. The variable domain in full, completed from reference TRBV7-2 and TRBJ1-5, reads GAGVSQSPSNKVTEKGKDVELRCDPISGHTALYWYRQSLGQGLEFLIYFQGNSAPDKSGLPSDRFSAERTGGSVSTLTIQRTQQEDSAVYLCASGLADRGPFQPQHFGDGTRLSIL.

Notes on this clonotype: Likely a read error: the CDR3 ends without its conserved phenylalanine or tryptophan. It is unclear where the CDR3 begins or ends on the DNA, so no DNA is shown, and the CDR3 is as TCRdb lists it. The V call is TRBV7-9, the J call TRBJ2-6; the table's D call TRBD1 went unverified against the DNA. The CDR3 extends over 13 residues, inclusive of both ends. Germline CDR1 is SEHNR and CDR2 is FQNEAQ (reference sequence). The CDR3: CASSRDSGTPGDS.

This clonotype was observed once. The rearrangement links TRBV5-6 to TRBJ2-5, with D tentatively TRBD1 (6 bases). CDR3 length: 14 residues. In germline, CDR1 is SGHDT, CDR2 YYEEEE. Trimming took off 4 bases at V and 5 bases at J, with 15 bases between the two ends. This CDR3 is CASSPTGLEETQYF. The CDR3, as DNA: TGTGCCAGCAGCCCTACAGGGTTAGAGGAGACCCAGTACTTC.

The count of this clonotype is one. This rearrangement joins TRBV2 to TRBJ2-7, with D unresolved. The CDR3 extends over 14 amino acids. Per germline, CDR1 SNHLY and CDR2 FYNNEI. V was shortened by 4 bases and J by 0 bases, with 10 bases between the two germline ends. DNA for the CDR3: TGTGCCAGCAGTGCAAGGGCTTCCTCCTACGAGCAGTACTTC. Its protein product is CASSARASSYEQYF. The full variable domain, in which reference TRBV2 and TRBJ2-7 provide the parts outside the CDR3, is EPEVTQTPSHQVTQMGQEVILRCVPISNHLYFYWYRQILGQKVEFLVSFYNNEISEKSEIFDDQFSVERPDGSNFTLKIRSTKLEDSAMYFCASSARASSYEQYFGPGTRLTVT.

This chain's CDR3 is CASSIGGTEKLFF. CDR3 nucleotide sequence: TGTGCCAGCAGTATCGGAGGGACTGAAAAACTGTTTTTT. The chain recombines TRBV2 with TRBJ1-4; TRBD1 might be the D (5 bases). The CDR3 covers 13 residues. Germline V CDR1 and CDR2: SNHLY, FYNNEI. V was cut by 5 bases and J by 7 bases, with 11 bases left in between.

The rearrangement links TRBV15 to TRBJ2-7, with D perhaps TRBD1 or TRBD2 (5 bases each). The V end was cut by 0 bases, the J end by 6 bases, with 15 bases between. There are 15 residues in the CDR3. Germline CDR1 LNHNV, CDR2 YYDKDF (reference sequence). The CDR3 nucleotides read TGTGCCACCAGCAGAGACCGGGACCCGGTGATCGAGCAGTACTTC. Encoded protein: CATSRDRDPVIEQYF.

The chain is built from TRBV29-1 and TRBJ2-3; D is possibly TRBD2 (5 bases). This CDR3 comprises 14 residues. Germline V gene data show CDR1 as SQVTM and CDR2 as ANQGSEA. With 0 bases removed from V and 6 bases from J, the gap between germline ends came to 13 bases. The CDR3 loop reads CSVEDGGRGDTQYF. The CDR3 DNA is TGCAGCGTTGAAGATGGTGGGAGAGGCGATACGCAGTATTTT.

The V gene is TRBV25-1, the J gene TRBJ2-2, with 11 bases identical to TRBD2. CDR3 size: 17 residues. CDR1 is MGHDK, CDR2 SYGVNS, per germline. J lost 4 bases, V lost 6 bases, and 10 bases had no gene match. CDR3 sequence: CASSPYSGRVRTGELFF. CDR3 sequence (DNA): TGTGCCAGCAGCCCCTATAGCGGGAGGGTACGCACCGGGGAGCTGTTTTTT.

This clonotype was found a few times. The rearrangement links TRBV7-3 to TRBJ2-3; the D gene is possibly TRBD2 (6 bases). The CDR3 is 15 residues long. Germline V gene data show CDR1 as SGHTA and CDR2 as FQGTGA. The V gene lost 5 bases and the J gene lost 5 bases, with 17 bases spanning the gap. Here the CDR3 reads CASSPWGGPQDTQYF. The CDR3 nucleotides are TGTGCCAGCAGCCCATGGGGAGGACCTCAAGATACGCAGTATTTT.

This clonotype was seen repeatedly, ten times or more. The V and J genes are TRBV5-8 and TRBJ1-4; 7 nucleotides line up with TRBD1. The CDR3 has 15 amino acids. V lost 4 bases to trimming and J lost 0 bases; unmatched junction nucleotides: 3. Germline-derived CDR1 and CDR2 are SGHTS and YDEGEE. The CDR3 coding sequence is TGTGCCAGCAGCCGGGACAGCACAACTAATGAAAAACTGTTTTTT. Translation: CASSRDSTTNEKLFF. Full variable domain (rest looked up from reference TRBV5-8 and TRBJ1-4): EAGVTQSPTHLIKTRGQQATLRCSPISGHTSVYWYQQALGLGLQFLLWYDEGEERNRGNFPPRFSGRQFPNYSSELNVNALELEDSALYLCASSRDSTTNEKLFFGSGTQLSVL.

CDR3: CASSEQGDGNYGANVLTF. The CDR3 DNA reads TGTGCCAGTAGCGAACAAGGGGATGGTAACTATGGGGCCAACGTCCTGACTTTC. The rearrangement joins TRBV19 to TRBJ2-6, with D perhaps matching TRBD1 (5 bases). The V end was cut by 6 bases, the J end by 3 bases, with 21 bases between. This CDR3 has 18 residues. Germline CDR1 is LNHDA and CDR2 is SQIVND (reference sequence). The full variable domain, completed using reference TRBV19 and TRBJ2-6, is DGGITQSPKYLFRKEGQNVTLSCEQNLNHDAMYWYRQDPGQGLRLIYYSQIVNDFQKGDIAEGYSVSREKKESFPLTVTSAQKNPTAFYLCASSEQGDGNYGANVLTFGAGSRLTVL.

This clonotype was counted ten times or more. The chain uses TRBV5-6 and TRBJ1-1; D is possibly TRBD1 (6 bases). Germline V gene lookup returns CDR1 SGHDT and CDR2 YYEEEE. The germline V and J ends were trimmed by 2 bases and 11 bases, with 16 bases remaining between them. This CDR3 comprises 13 residues. The CDR3: CASSLTGMKGAFF. Here the CDR3 DNA reads TGTGCCAGCAGCTTAACAGGGATGAAGGGGGCTTTCTTT.

This chain joins TRBV18 and TRBJ2-5; no reliable D call. Germline V gene lookup returns CDR1 KGHSH and CDR2 LQKENI. The CDR3 has 12 residues. V lost 6 bases to trimming and J lost 1 base, with 6 bases between them. CDR3 region: CASSNPQETQYF. Written as DNA, the CDR3 is TGTGCCAGCTCGAATCCCCAAGAGACCCAGTACTTC.

This clonotype was counted ten times or more. This chain links TRBV6-5 with TRBJ2-7; TRBD2 agrees at 8 bases. Germline V CDR1 and CDR2: MNHEY, SVGAGI. The CDR3 spans 15 residues. The V gene end was trimmed by 6 bases and the J gene end by 4 bases; junction bases not matched to a gene: 11. CDR3 in DNA: TGTGCCAGCAGAGGTTTGAGAGCGGGAGAATACGAGCAGTACTTC. Translating it yields CASRGLRAGEYEQYF.